This entry features one T cell receptor beta chain sequence. Its specificity is unknown. TCRdb re-called the RT-PCR reads through MiXCR, storing one row per CDR3 protein. This sample carries approximately 530,000 distinct CDR3 sequences, less than 7.5% of them seen once, and the ten largest clones take over 10%. The sample is drawn from a study of response to subunit inactivated influenza vaccine. The CDR3 is 14 residues long. V lost 2 bases to trimming and J lost 5 bases; unmatched junction nucleotides: 6. Germline V gene lookup returns CDR1 SGHDT and CDR2 YYEEEE. Study outcomes and limitations: Authors suggested seasonal influenza vaccinations each recruit few new T cells.

This TCR was recovered from a man aged 50 to 69 who received an inactivated influenza vaccine. Specimen: PBMCs from blood, collected roughly 24 months after vaccination. This chain joins TRBV5-6 and TRBJ2-5; 7 bases are shared with TRBD2. In DNA, the CDR3 is TGTGCCAGCAGCTTAAAGGGAGGGTTGGAGACCCAGTACTTC. Translated: CASSLKGGLETQYF.